The 15 T cell receptor beta chains below come from one sample, sequenced in a study of T cell repertoires in cytomegalovirus infection. Antigen specificity for these receptors is unknown. TCRdb re-called the reads through MiXCR, storing one row per CDR3 protein. This table has 600,000 to 700,000 distinct CDR3 sequences, around 31% appearing once. Sequenced material: cultured PBMCs, taken from culture after CMV antigen stimulation. The source of these receptors is a human donor in good health (CMV status not recorded). Some clones in this sample may be carry-over from other donors' samples.

The V call is TRBV19, the J call TRBJ2-2; 8 bases match TRBD2. V shed 5 bases and J 6 bases; nucleotides not matched to a gene: 11. This CDR3 has 16 residues. Germline V gives CDR1 LNHDA, CDR2 SQIVND (reference sequence). The CDR3 here is CASSAPGGVVAGELFF. For the CDR3, the DNA is TGTGCCAGTAGTGCCCCGGGAGGGGTGGTAGCCGGGGAGCTGTTTTTT.

This clonotype showed up just a few times. V gene TRBV18 combines with J gene TRBJ2-5, with 7 positions matching TRBD1. Trimming removed 6 bases from V and 0 bases from J; junction bases left unmatched: 7. CDR3 size: 15 residues. Germline-derived CDR1 and CDR2 are KGHSH and LQKENI. CDR3 sequence: CASSLLTGDQETQYF. As DNA, the CDR3 is TGTGCCAGCTCCCTCTTAACAGGGGACCAAGAGACCCAGTACTTC.

The chain has TRBV15 and TRBJ2-1; 9 bases align to TRBD2. The CDR3 contains 16 residues. Germline CDR1 LNHNV, CDR2 YYDKDF (reference sequence). The ends lost 2 bases at V and 0 bases at J; junction bases unmatched: 2. The CDR3 reads CATSRLAGPSYNEQFF. The CDR3 DNA reads TGTGCCACCAGCAGACTAGCGGGGCCCTCCTACAATGAGCAGTTCTTC.

This clonotype was detected a few times. V and J are TRBV7-9 and TRBJ1-1, with a tentative D call TRBD1 (6 bases). V lost 5 bases and J lost 1, with 11 bases in between. The CDR3 is 14 residues long. The V gene's germline CDR1 is SEHNR and CDR2 FQNEAQ (reference sequence). The CDR3 sequence: CASSAGGPNTEAFF. CDR3 DNA sequence: TGTGCCAGCAGCGCGGGGGGGCCGAACACTGAAGCTTTCTTT.

This chain uses TRBV19 with TRBJ2-1; 9 bases are shared with TRBD1. Germline V CDR1 and CDR2: LNHDA, SQIVND (reference sequence). V dropped 5 bases and J dropped 8; count of bases not matched to a gene: 13. This CDR3 comprises 16 residues. CDR3 region: CASSAKGQGGFYEQFF. The CDR3 DNA reads as TGTGCCAGTAGTGCGAAGGGACAGGGTGGATTCTATGAGCAGTTCTTC.

This clonotype showed up just once. The chain employs TRBV12-3 or TRBV12-4 and TRBJ2-7; unclear D gene. Trimming removed 5 bases at V and 4 bases at J, with 9 bases between. The CDR3 is made up of 12 amino acids. CDR3 residues: CASSNDGYEQYF. CDR3 nucleotides: TGTGCCAGCAGTAATGACGGGTACGAGCAGTACTTC.

This clonotype was seen more than once but under ten times. This chain links TRBV2 with TRBJ1-4, with D uncertain. Germline V gene data show CDR1 as SNHLY and CDR2 as FYNNEI. The CDR3 spans 13 residues. Trimming pared 1 base from V and 3 bases from J, leaving 3 bases between. CDR3 sequence reads: CASSEEANEKLFF. DNA of the CDR3: TGTGCCAGCAGTGAAGAGGCTAATGAAAAACTGTTTTTT.

This clonotype has more than one count but fewer than ten. The chain joins TRBV6-6 to TRBJ2-7; 12 bases fit TRBD1. The trim removed 4 bases at V and 7 bases at J, leaving 8 bases unmatched. CDR3 length: 15 amino acids. From germline, CDR1 is MNHNY and CDR2 SVGAGI (reference sequence). The CDR3 loop is CASSSRDRGPQEQYF. Here the CDR3 DNA reads TGTGCCAGCAGTTCCCGGGACAGGGGGCCTCAAGAGCAGTACTTC.

This clonotype was observed a few times. CDR3 region: CASSQDTRGRDSYGYTF. CDR3 sequence (DNA): TGTGCCAGCAGCCAAGATACCCGGGGGCGGGATAGCTATGGCTACACCTTC. The genes are TRBV14 and TRBJ1-2; a weak D match, TRBD1 (6 bases). V was shortened by 0 bases and J by 4 bases, with 18 bases between the two germline ends. The CDR3 is 17 residues long. The V gene's germline CDR1 is SGHDN and CDR2 FVKESK.

The rearrangement links TRBV27 to TRBJ1-1; 8 bases fit TRBD1. The CDR3 spans 14 residues. Trimming removed 3 bases from V and 5 bases from J; junction bases left unmatched: 5. Germline values: CDR1 MNHEY, CDR2 SMNVEV (reference sequence). DNA for the CDR3: TGTGCCAGCAGTTTTGCAGGGGGCAGAACTGAAGCTTTCTTT. Its protein product is CASSFAGGRTEAFF.

The chain is built from TRBV7-2 and TRBJ2-5; D not resolved. Germline lookup yields CDR1 SGHTA and CDR2 FQGNSA. V dropped 4 bases and J dropped 3 bases, with 18 bases sitting between them. This CDR3 has 16 residues. The CDR3 region has the DNA TGTGCCAGCAGCTGGCCGGACGTCAGCCTCAAAGAGACCCAGTACTTC. This sequence encodes CASSWPDVSLKETQYF.

This rearrangement joins TRBV4-1 to TRBJ2-7; the D is unclear. Per the germline V gene, CDR1 is MGHRA and CDR2 is YSYEKL. Trimming left V 1 base short and J 0 bases short, with 10 bases between. The CDR3 extends over 15 amino acids. The CDR3, as DNA: TGCGCCAGCAGCCAAGTAGTGGTAAGCTCCTACGAGCAGTACTTC. Translation: CASSQVVVSSYEQYF.

The rearrangement uses TRBV6-2 or TRBV6-3 and TRBJ2-1; D remains unclear. The CDR3 consists of 16 residues. Germline values: CDR1 MNHEY, CDR2 SVGEGT. Trimming removed 0 bases at V and 7 bases at J, with 16 bases between. The CDR3 nucleotides are TGTGCCAGCAGTTACTCGAGGTCATCGTTAACGAATGAGCAGTTCTTC. Protein product: CASSYSRSSLTNEQFF.

The chain recombines TRBV10-3 with TRBJ2-7, with D unresolved. The CDR3 extends over 13 amino acids. The V end was cut by 4 bases, the J end by 3 bases, with 10 bases between. CDR1 is ENHRY, CDR2 SYGVKD, per germline. The CDR3 reads CAISAVPGYEQYF. CDR3 bases: TGTGCCATCAGTGCTGTGCCGGGCTACGAGCAGTACTTC.

This CDR3 reads CASSLEGTVEAFF. DNA for the CDR3: TGTGCCAGCAGCTTAGAGGGGACTGTTGAAGCTTTCTTT. V gene TRBV7-6 combines with J gene TRBJ1-1; weak D call: TRBD1 (5 bases). The germline V gene encodes CDR1 SGHVS and CDR2 FNYEAQ. The length of the CDR3 is 13 residues. Trimming left V 1 base short and J 7 bases short, with 10 bases between.